Below are 4 T cell receptor beta chains sequenced from a single sample in a study of neurological immune-mediated disorders. TCRdb itself ran the 5' RACE reads through MiXCR, one entry per CDR3 protein. The top ten clones hold 2.2% of a sample with around 70,000 distinct CDR3 sequences, approximately 5% of them seen once. Sequencing input: PBMCs. The receptors derive from a woman between 65 and 79 years old with multiple sclerosis.

This clonotype occurred many times. This chain's CDR3 is CASSWTEADTQYF. The CDR3 DNA follows: TGTGCCAGCAGCTGGACAGAGGCAGATACGCAGTATTTT. The chain combines TRBV7-2 with TRBJ2-3; possibly TRBD1 for D (6 bases). Germline CDR1 SGHTA, CDR2 FQGNSA. The CDR3 is 13 amino acids. V was pared by 4 bases and J by 4 bases, with 9 bases between.

The chain recombines TRBV7-2 with TRBJ1-6, with a possible D match to TRBD1 (5 bases). The ends were cut back, 5 bases at V and 4 bases at J, with 18 bases in the middle. This CDR3 has 17 residues. The germline CDR1 and CDR2 sequences are SGHTA and FQGNSA. The CDR3 DNA sequence: TGTGCCAGCAGCGCCAGGACATCCGATACATATAATTCACCCCTCCACTTT. It codes for CASSARTSDTYNSPLHF.

This clonotype was picked up many times. The chain combines TRBV3-1 with TRBJ1-6; no clear D. V was trimmed by 0 bases and J by 10 bases, leaving 7 bases between them. The CDR3 is 13 amino acids. Germline V gene data show CDR1 as LGHDT and CDR2 as YNNKEL (reference sequence). CDR3 protein: CASSQDRTSPLHF. The CDR3 coding sequence is TGTGCCAGCAGCCAAGACAGAACCTCACCCCTCCACTTT.

This clonotype appeared many times. The chain uses TRBV20-1 and TRBJ2-1; 11 nucleotides line up with TRBD2. The CDR3 contains 17 residues. The V gene's germline CDR1 is DFQATT and CDR2 SNEGSKA (reference sequence). Trimming at V came to 6 bases and at J to 0 bases, leaving 10 bases not matched to a gene. The CDR3 spells CSATGTSGQISYNEQFF. The CDR3 DNA reads TGCAGTGCAACCGGGACTAGCGGCCAAATCTCCTACAATGAGCAGTTCTTC.